A single sample gave rise to the 25 T cell receptor beta chains below, sequenced in a study of HIV-infected patients and healthy controls. Using its own MiXCR run on the 5' RACE reads, TCRdb lists one record per CDR3 protein. The repertoire has 18,000 or so distinct CDR3 sequences, around 19% of them found once; the top ten carry roughly 31%. Sequenced material: CD8+ T cells from blood. Receptors were obtained from a human donor in good health.

This sequence joins TRBV24-1 and TRBJ2-5, with 7 bases matching TRBD1. CDR3 length: 19 amino acids. Trimming at V came to 3 bases and at J to 8 bases, leaving 23 bases not matched to a gene. Germline CDR1 KGHDR, CDR2 SFDVKD. CDR3 sequence reads: CATSDPTAPGQRKKDTQYF. CDR3 coding DNA: TGTGCCACCAGTGATCCGACCGCACCGGGACAGCGGAAAAAGGACACCCAGTACTTC.

This clonotype was detected ten times or more. This chain links TRBV29-1 with TRBJ2-1; D is uncertain. Germline V gene lookup returns CDR1 SQVTM and CDR2 ANQGSEA. The CDR3 spans 11 residues. V was shortened by 4 bases and J by 3 bases, with 4 bases between the two germline ends. The CDR3 is CSVVFYNEQFF. The DNA of the CDR3 is TGCAGCGTTGTTTTCTACAATGAGCAGTTCTTC.

This clonotype was observed a few times. V is TRBV7-9 and J is TRBJ2-7, with 12 bases matching TRBD1. V lost 5 bases, J lost 4 bases, and 3 bases stayed unmatched. Germline V gene data show CDR1 as SEHNR and CDR2 as FQNEAQ (reference sequence). CDR3 length: 14 residues. CDR3 residues: CASSAGQGAYEQYF. CDR3 nucleotide sequence: TGTGCCAGCAGCGCGGGACAGGGGGCATACGAGCAGTACTTC.

This clonotype has just a few counts. The rearrangement joins TRBV20-1 to TRBJ1-2; 8 bases are shared with TRBD1. J gave up 5 bases and V 5 bases, and 13 bases lay outside the gene matches. The germline CDR1 and CDR2 sequences are DFQATT and SNEGSKA (reference sequence). The CDR3 has 15 residues. In nucleotides, the CDR3 is TGCAGTGCTTCGGACAGGGCCCATAGCCCTTATGGCTACACCTTC. Translation: CSASDRAHSPYGYTF.

This clonotype showed up many times. The V call is TRBV7-6, the J call TRBJ2-1, with a tentative D call TRBD2 (6 bases). Trimming took off 0 bases at V and 5 bases at J, with 11 bases between the two ends. Germline V gene data show CDR1 as SGHVS and CDR2 as FNYEAQ. The CDR3 runs 15 residues. The CDR3 sequence: CASSLAGLKNNEQFF. The CDR3 DNA follows: TGTGCCAGCAGCTTAGCAGGACTAAAAAACAATGAGCAGTTCTTC.

The chain uses TRBV2 and TRBJ2-7; TRBD1 matches at 9 bases. The CDR3 has 14 amino acids. V was clipped by 7 bases and J by 3 bases; unmatched bases: 7. The germline CDR1 and CDR2 sequences are SNHLY and FYNNEI. CDR3 in amino acids: CASTPGQGRYEQYF. As DNA, the CDR3 is TGTGCCAGCACCCCGGGACAGGGTCGCTACGAGCAGTACTTC. Complete variable domain (other parts from reference TRBV2 and TRBJ2-7): EPEVTQTPSHQVTQMGQEVILRCVPISNHLYFYWYRQILGQKVEFLVSFYNNEISEKSEIFDDQFSVERPDGSNFTLKIRSTKLEDSAMYFCASTPGQGRYEQYFGPGTRLTVT.

This clonotype appeared a few times. The chain combines TRBV12-3 or TRBV12-4 with TRBJ1-2; D is undetermined. Between the trimmed V and J ends, which lost 7 bases and 0 bases, there was a span of 15 bases. The length of the CDR3 is 15 residues. The CDR3, as DNA: TGTGCCAGCACCGAGATCTCGGGTGCTAACTATGGCTACACCTTC. It translates to CASTEISGANYGYTF.

This clonotype occurred many times. Written as DNA, the CDR3 is TGTGCCAGCAGTTACTACACACTAGCGGGGCGACCCAATGAGCAGTTCTTC. This translates into CASSYYTLAGRPNEQFF. This sequence joins TRBV6-2 or TRBV6-3 and TRBJ2-1; 10 positions match TRBD2. The V and J ends lost 1 base and 6 bases, in that order; junction bases with no gene match: 9. The CDR3 contains 17 residues. Looked up from germline, CDR1 is MNHEY and CDR2 is SVGEGT.

A few counts support this clonotype. The rearrangement links TRBV6-5 to TRBJ1-5, with D maybe TRBD1 (6 bases). CDR3 length: 15 residues. V lost 6 bases and J 0 bases, leaving 12 bases between the germline ends. Germline lookup yields CDR1 MNHEY and CDR2 SVGAGI. The CDR3 DNA follows: TGTGCCAGCAGCCCAGGGGATAGTAGCAATCAGCCCCAGCATTTT. This translates into CASSPGDSSNQPQHF.

The table lists this clonotype with a few counts. The chain couples TRBV20-1 to TRBJ2-1; TRBD2 agrees at 12 bases. Germline CDR1 and CDR2: DFQATT and SNEGSKA (reference sequence). V was clipped by 6 bases and J by 4 bases; unmatched bases: 7. The length of the CDR3 is 15 residues. CDR3 protein: CSARLAGGAYNEQFF. Written as DNA, the CDR3 is TGCAGTGCAAGGCTAGCGGGAGGGGCTTACAATGAGCAGTTCTTC.

In its sample, this clonotype was seen many times. The rearrangement joins TRBV10-1 to TRBJ1-1, with 11 bases that match TRBD1. Germline V CDR1 and CDR2: WNHNN, SYGVQD (reference sequence). The J segment lost 5 bases and the V segment lost 3 bases, leaving 8 bases of the junction unmatched. The CDR3 runs to 16 residues. The CDR3 reads CASSEGQGAWETEAFF. DNA of the CDR3: TGCGCCAGCAGTGAAGGACAGGGGGCTTGGGAAACTGAAGCTTTCTTT.

This clonotype was detected many times. The genes are TRBV2 and TRBJ1-5; TRBD1 matches at 8 bases. The CDR3 length is 14 residues. Trimming at V came to 5 bases and at J to 3 bases, leaving 3 bases not matched to a gene. The V gene's germline CDR1 is SNHLY and CDR2 FYNNEI. CDR3 DNA: TGTGCCAGCAGTAGGACAGGGATCAATCAGCCCCAGCATTTT. This gives the protein CASSRTGINQPQHF.

In this sample, this clonotype turned up many times. As DNA, the CDR3 is TGTGCCAGCAGCCCCACCCCCGGCTACGAGCAGTACTTC. Protein sequence: CASSPTPGYEQYF. The chain combines TRBV12-3 or TRBV12-4 with TRBJ2-7; no clear D gene. The CDR3 length is 13 residues. The V gene lost 6 bases and the J gene lost 3 bases, with 12 bases spanning the gap.

This clonotype was seen at least ten times. The chain combines TRBV27 with TRBJ2-7, with D perhaps TRBD1 (5 bases). V lost 1 base to trimming and J lost 4 bases, with 8 bases between them. CDR1 and CDR2 (germline): MNHEY, SMNVEV (reference sequence). The CDR3 is made up of 13 amino acids. The CDR3 nucleotides are TGTGCCAGCAGTTTATATGCAGGGTACGAGCAGTACTTC. Encoded protein: CASSLYAGYEQYF.

The chain couples TRBV11-2 to TRBJ2-1, with D perhaps TRBD1 (6 bases). The V gene's germline CDR1 is SGHAT and CDR2 FQNNGV. The V end lost 2 bases, the J end lost 6 bases, and 17 bases lay between the germline ends. The CDR3 is 16 amino acids. Here the CDR3 reads CASSLMGAALLNEQFF. The CDR3 region has the DNA TGTGCCAGCAGCTTAATGGGGGCTGCGCTTCTCAATGAGCAGTTCTTC.

This clonotype was picked up a small number of times. This may stem from a read error, because a much larger clone lies one nucleotide away. J is TRBJ2-3 and V is TRBV6-1, with TRBD2 matching over 14 bases. Trimming cost V 4 bases and J 4 bases; bases outside gene matches: 1. Germline V gene lookup returns CDR1 MNHNS and CDR2 SASEGT. The CDR3 sequence is 15 residues long. CDR3 region: CASSGLAGGPDTQYF. Here the CDR3 DNA reads TGTGCCAGCAGTGGACTAGCGGGAGGGCCAGATACGCAGTATTTT.

This clonotype was seen at least ten times. V is TRBV27 and J is TRBJ2-7, with D unresolved. The CDR3 has 13 amino acids. In germline, CDR1 is MNHEY, CDR2 SMNVEV (reference sequence). Trimming cost V 0 bases and J 5 bases, with 8 bases left between them. The DNA of the CDR3 is TGTGCCAGCAGTTTATCCCGTATCCACGAGCAGTACTTC. It yields the protein CASSLSRIHEQYF.

This clonotype was seen at least ten times. The chain has TRBV10-3 and TRBJ2-5; 13 bases agree with TRBD2. The CDR3 has 16 residues. V was clipped by 10 bases and J by 1 base; unmatched bases: 9. The germline CDR1 and CDR2 sequences are ENHRY and SYGVKD. The CDR3 DNA follows: TGTGCCACACGGGGACTAGCGGGACCACTCCAAGAGACCCAGTACTTC. It specifies CATRGLAGPLQETQYF.

The rearrangement uses TRBV9 and TRBJ1-3; 8 bases line up with TRBD1. From germline, CDR1 is SGDLS and CDR2 YYNGEE. The V segment lost 4 bases and the J segment 2 bases; nucleotides outside the gene matches: 5. The CDR3 loop spans 15 amino acids. The CDR3 region has the DNA TGTGCCAGCAGCCCCGGACAGGGTACTGGAAACACCATATATTTT. Its protein is CASSPGQGTGNTIYF.

The chain recombines TRBV27 with TRBJ2-1; D not resolved. There are 17 residues in the CDR3. Trimming took 0 bases from V and 0 from J, leaving 12 bases between them. Germline lookup yields CDR1 MNHEY and CDR2 SMNVEV (reference sequence). CDR3: CASSLSGSSSSYNEQFF. The CDR3 nucleotides read TGTGCCAGCAGTTTATCCGGTAGCTCCAGCTCCTACAATGAGCAGTTCTTC.

A few counts support this clonotype. The rearrangement joins TRBV12-3 or TRBV12-4 to TRBJ1-2; weak D call: TRBD1 (5 bases). The CDR3 is 15 residues long. Trimming took 5 bases from V and 2 from J, leaving 15 bases between them. The CDR3 DNA sequence: TGTGCCAGCAGTCCCCTATCGGGGGGAAACTATGGCTACACCTTC. Encoded protein: CASSPLSGGNYGYTF.

This clonotype is labeled medium-sized. The rearrangement uses TRBV11-2 and TRBJ1-1; unclear D gene. Germline V CDR1 and CDR2: SGHAT, FQNNGV. V was clipped by 1 base and J by 8 bases, with 8 bases between them. The CDR3 contains 12 residues. The CDR3 DNA is TGTGCCAGCAGCTTAGCTGGAGTCGAAGCTTTCTTT. It specifies CASSLAGVEAFF. The full variable domain, completed using reference TRBV11-2 and TRBJ1-1, is EAGVAQSPRYKIIEKRQSVAFWCNPISGHATLYWYQQILGQGPKLLIQFQNNGVVDDSQLPKDRFSAERLKGVDSTLKIQPAKLEDSAVYLCASSLAGVEAFFGQGTRLTVV.

This clonotype was recorded at least ten times. The CDR3 protein is CASSVSGVSNQPQHF. The CDR3 DNA sequence: TGTGCCAGCAGCGTATCCGGAGTCAGCAATCAGCCCCAGCATTTT. V is TRBV9 and J is TRBJ1-5; the D is unclear. The CDR3 length is 15 residues. Deletions cut 1 base from V and 1 base from J, with 9 bases between. The germline V gene has CDR1 SGDLS and CDR2 YYNGEE.

At least ten counts were recorded for this clonotype. The gene calls are TRBV5-5 and TRBJ2-1; weak D call: TRBD2 (5 bases). Germline V gene lookup returns CDR1 SGHKS and CDR2 YYEKEE (reference sequence). The CDR3 has 14 residues. The ends were cut back, 0 bases at V and 6 bases at J, with 10 bases in the middle. CDR3 DNA: TGTGCCAGCAGCTTGGGTTCCAGCGGCAATGAGCAGTTCTTC. Protein product: CASSLGSSGNEQFF.

The chain couples TRBV29-1 to TRBJ2-3, with 9 bases identical to TRBD1. This CDR3 has 14 residues. Germline lookup yields CDR1 SQVTM and CDR2 ANQGSEA. Unmatched junction bases numbered 10, after V lost 8 bases and J lost 4 bases. The CDR3: CSTSGTGSSDTQYF. The DNA of the CDR3 is TGCAGCACGTCCGGGACAGGGTCCTCAGATACGCAGTATTTT.